The rows below give T cell receptor beta chains drawn from one sample of a study of cytomegalovirus exposure and HLA in healthy donors. Method: immunoSEQ multiplex PCR; TCRdb's copy keeps in-frame clones and lacks some. The table records tens of thousands of clones, around 73% of them present only once. Sequenced sample: PBMCs. The receptor source for this set is a middle-aged woman in good health and CMV-seropositive. The CDR3 runs from the conserved cysteine through the conserved F or W. The D gene is left open where the match is weak. Clone size, where shown, is once, few, many, or a class for clones that have expanded.

cdr3_nt	cdr3_aa	clone_size	j_call	d_call	v_call
TGTGCCAGCAGCTTTCCGACGGAAAGCGGGGCGCTTGGTCAGGAGACCCAGTACTTC	CASSFPTESGALGQETQYF	NA	TRBJ2-5	TRBD2	TRBV7-8
TGTGCCAGCAGCTTGGCGGGGGACAATGAGCAGTTCTTC	CASSLAGDNEQFF	NA	TRBJ2-1	TRBD2	TRBV7-3
TGTGCCAGCAGCAAAGCCAAGGTGACTAGCGGGTCGAAAGAGACCCAGTACTTC	CASSKAKVTSGSKETQYF	NA	TRBJ2-5	NA	TRBV21-1
TGTGCCAGCAGTGACAGCCTAGGTCCGAATGGCTACACCTTC	CASSDSLGPNGYTF	NA	TRBJ1-2	NA	TRBV25-1
TGTGCCAGCAGTAAAACCGAGAGTGACTATGGCTACACCTTC	CASSKTESDYGYTF	few	TRBJ1-2	NA	TRBV14
TGCGCCAGCAGCCAAGAATCTAGCGGGCTGAATTACGAGCAGTACTTC	CASSQESSGLNYEQYF	few	TRBJ2-7	TRBD2	TRBV4-3
TGTGCCAGCAGCCTCGGACTGGTTAACACCGGGGAGCTGTTTTTT	CASSLGLVNTGELFF	NA	TRBJ2-2	NA	TRBV7-3
TGTGCCAGCAGCCAAGAAAAGCGGGGGGGCCCAGATACGCAGTATTTT	CASSQEKRGGPDTQYF	NA	TRBJ2-3	TRBD2	TRBV4-2
TGTGCCAGCAGCCCGGGATCTCGAGGGAACGGGGAGCTGTTTTTT	CASSPGSRGNGELFF	NA	TRBJ2-2	NA	TRBV6-1
TGTGCCAGCAGCCAATCGAGGGGGAATCAGCCCCAGCATTTT	CASSQSRGNQPQHF	NA	TRBJ1-5	NA	TRBV16
TGCGCCAGCAGGGGGACAGATGGAAACACCATATATTTT	CASRGTDGNTIYF	NA	TRBJ1-3	TRBD1	TRBV10-2
TGCGCCAGCAGCTTCGGGGGGTACTCCTACAATGAGCAGTTCTTC	CASSFGGYSYNEQFF	NA	TRBJ2-1	TRBD2	TRBV5-1
TGTGCCTCCCATGGGGGGGATTCACCCCTCCACTTT	CASHGGDSPLHF	NA	TRBJ1-6	NA	TRBV30
TGTGCCAGGGGGGGGCAGGGTAATTCACCCCTCCACTTT	CARGGQGNSPLHF	NA	TRBJ1-6	NA	TRBV2
TGCGCCAGCACTCTGGGGGGGAACACCGGGGAGCTGTTTTTT	CASTLGGNTGELFF	NA	TRBJ2-2	NA	TRBV10-2
TGTGCCAGCAGTGTTACAGGGCAAGAGACCCAGTACTTC	CASSVTGQETQYF	NA	TRBJ2-5	NA	TRBV25-1
TGTGCCAGCAGCCATACCGCAACAGGGCAAGATACGCAGTATTTT	CASSHTATGQDTQYF	NA	TRBJ2-3	NA	TRBV7-3
TGCGCCAGCAGTGACGGGTACAATCAGCCCCAGCATTTT	CASSDGYNQPQHF	few	TRBJ1-5	NA	TRBV10-2
TGTGCCATCAGCCCGACAGGGGGCCAACCAGATACGCAGTATTTT	CAISPTGGQPDTQYF	NA	TRBJ2-3	TRBD1	TRBV10-3
TGTGCCAGTAGTAGGTCGGAGGGTTGGGAAGAGACCCAGTACTTC	CASSRSEGWEETQYF	NA	TRBJ2-5	NA	TRBV19
TGTGCCAGTAGTACGACAGGGGATAATCAGCCCCAGCATTTT	CASSTTGDNQPQHF	NA	TRBJ1-5	TRBD1	TRBV19
TGCGCCAGCAGCCTAAACATACAGGGGGCGCGGATACAGGAAAAACTGTTTTTT	CASSLNIQGARIQEKLFF	once	TRBJ1-4	TRBD1	TRBV4-1
TGTGCCAGCAGTTTAGTAGGGACTAGGACAGATACGCAGTATTTT	CASSLVGTRTDTQYF	NA	TRBJ2-3	TRBD2	TRBV27